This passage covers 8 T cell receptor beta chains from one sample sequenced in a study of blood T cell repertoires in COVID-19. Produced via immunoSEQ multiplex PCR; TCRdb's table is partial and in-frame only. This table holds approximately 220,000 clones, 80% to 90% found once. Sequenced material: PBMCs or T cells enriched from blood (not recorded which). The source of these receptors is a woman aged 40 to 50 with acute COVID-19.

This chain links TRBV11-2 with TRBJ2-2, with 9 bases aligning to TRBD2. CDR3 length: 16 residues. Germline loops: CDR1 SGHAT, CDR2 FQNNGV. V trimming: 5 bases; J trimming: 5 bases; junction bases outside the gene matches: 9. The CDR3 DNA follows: TGTGCCAGCAGCCTTACTAGCGGGCAGGGGACCGGGGAGCTGTTTTTT. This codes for CASSLTSGQGTGELFF.

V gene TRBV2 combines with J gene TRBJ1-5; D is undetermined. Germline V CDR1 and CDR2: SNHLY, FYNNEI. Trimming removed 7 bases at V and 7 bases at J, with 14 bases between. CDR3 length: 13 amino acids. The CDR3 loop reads CASTEGRYQPQHF. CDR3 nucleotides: TGTGCCAGCACGGAGGGTAGGTACCAGCCCCAGCATTTT.

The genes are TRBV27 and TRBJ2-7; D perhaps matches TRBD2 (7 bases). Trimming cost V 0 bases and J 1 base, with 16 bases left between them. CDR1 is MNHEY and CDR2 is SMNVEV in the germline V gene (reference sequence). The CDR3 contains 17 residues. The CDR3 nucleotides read TGTGCCAGCAGTTTATCGATCGGGGGGCCTGGATCCTACGAGCAGTACTTC. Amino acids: CASSLSIGGPGSYEQYF.

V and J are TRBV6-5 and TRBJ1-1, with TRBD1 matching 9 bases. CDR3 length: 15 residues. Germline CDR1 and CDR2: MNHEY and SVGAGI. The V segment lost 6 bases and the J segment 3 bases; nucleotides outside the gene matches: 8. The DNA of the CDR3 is TGTGCCAGCAGAACCGCACGACAGGGGGACACTGAAGCTTTCTTT. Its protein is CASRTARQGDTEAFF.

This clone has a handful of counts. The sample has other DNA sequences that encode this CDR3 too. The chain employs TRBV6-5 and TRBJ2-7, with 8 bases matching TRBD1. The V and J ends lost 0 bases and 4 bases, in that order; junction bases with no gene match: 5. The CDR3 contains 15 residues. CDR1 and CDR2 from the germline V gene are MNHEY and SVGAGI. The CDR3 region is CASSYSGTGPYEQYF. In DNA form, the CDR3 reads TGTGCCAGCAGTTACTCCGGGACAGGACCTTACGAGCAGTACTTC.

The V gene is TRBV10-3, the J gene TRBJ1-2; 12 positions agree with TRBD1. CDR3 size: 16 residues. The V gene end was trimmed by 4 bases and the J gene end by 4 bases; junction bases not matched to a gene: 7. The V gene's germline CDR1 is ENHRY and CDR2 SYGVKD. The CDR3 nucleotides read TGTGCCATCAGTGGCCGGGGACAGGGGGCGGCCTATGGCTACACCTTC. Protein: CAISGRGQGAAYGYTF.

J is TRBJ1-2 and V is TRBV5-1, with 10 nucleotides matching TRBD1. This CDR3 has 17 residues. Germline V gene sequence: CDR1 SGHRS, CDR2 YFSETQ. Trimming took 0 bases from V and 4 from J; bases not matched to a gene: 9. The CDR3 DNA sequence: TGCGCCAGCAGCTTGGACCCGGCGACAGGGGGCTTCTATGGCTACACCTTC. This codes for CASSLDPATGGFYGYTF.

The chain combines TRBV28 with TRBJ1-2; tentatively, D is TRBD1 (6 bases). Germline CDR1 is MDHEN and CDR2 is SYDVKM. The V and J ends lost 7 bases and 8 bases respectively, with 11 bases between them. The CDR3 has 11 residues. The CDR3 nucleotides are TGTGCCAGCATGGCAGGGGCCGGCTACACCTTC. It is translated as CASMAGAGYTF.